The 18 T cell receptor beta chains below come from one sample, sequenced in a study of shared clonotypes between healthy human individuals. The protocol was immunoSEQ multiplex PCR, while the TCRdb copy is restricted to in-frame clones and leaves out a portion. The profile shows about 2 million clones, 85% to 95% of them singletons. The sample comprised naive CD4+ T cells sorted from blood. Subset meaning: CD45RA+ positively selected. These receptors were collected from a man younger than 35 in good health.

This chain connects TRBV5-4 to TRBJ2-2; 7 nucleotides agree with TRBD1. Germline V gene sequence: CDR1 SGHNT, CDR2 YYREEE (reference sequence). This CDR3 comprises 15 residues. The V gene end was trimmed by 9 bases and the J gene end by 8 bases; junction bases not matched to a gene: 16. As DNA, the CDR3 is TGTGCCACCGGCCTAGGGGGCGCGATTAAGGGGGAGCTGTTTTTT. This encodes CATGLGGAIKGELFF.

This clone was counted once. This chain links TRBV28 with TRBJ1-5, with 7 bases lining up with TRBD1. Germline V gene data show CDR1 as MDHEN and CDR2 as SYDVKM. This CDR3 has 10 amino acids. The V segment lost 8 bases and the J segment 13 bases; nucleotides outside the gene matches: 5. CDR3 protein: CASARDSQHF. The CDR3 coding sequence is TGTGCCAGCGCGCGGGACAGTCAGCATTTT.

The CDR3 sequence is CASSVMGSGNTIYF. DNA for the CDR3: TGTGCCAGCAGCGTAATGGGGAGTGGAAACACCATATATTTT. The chain joins TRBV9 to TRBJ1-3; D is unclear. CDR3 length: 14 residues. Germline CDR1 reads SGDLS; CDR2 reads YYNGEE. V lost 1 base to trimming and J lost 3 bases, with 8 bases between them.

The rearrangement joins TRBV6-5 to TRBJ2-7, with D possibly matching TRBD1 (6 bases). The length of the CDR3 is 14 residues. Trimming shortened V by 7 bases and J by 7 bases, and 20 bases separated the two germline ends. CDR1 and CDR2 from the germline V gene are MNHEY and SVGAGI. The CDR3 nucleotides read TGTGCCAGCACCACAGGGAGTAGCTCCTTAGAGCAGTACTTC. It is translated as CASTTGSSSLEQYF.

V gene TRBV6-1 combines with J gene TRBJ2-5; weak D call: TRBD2 (5 bases). There are 15 residues in the CDR3. Germline loops: CDR1 MNHNS, CDR2 SASEGT. Trimming took off 6 bases at V and 5 bases at J, with 19 bases between the two ends. CDR3 sequence: CASRPVRAGLETQYF. Here the CDR3 DNA reads TGTGCCAGCAGGCCCGTGAGGGCCGGTTTGGAGACCCAGTACTTC.

V usage is TRBV30 and J usage is TRBJ2-7; the D gene could be TRBD1 or TRBD2 (7 bases each). Trimming stripped 0 bases from V and 6 bases from J, with 18 bases between. Germline CDR1 is GTSNPN and CDR2 is SVGIG (reference sequence). This CDR3 is built from 15 residues. The CDR3 spells CAWSVQVGGGSEQYF. The CDR3 nucleotides read TGTGCCTGGAGTGTACAAGTGGGAGGGGGCAGCGAGCAGTACTTC.

The chain has TRBV28 and TRBJ1-5, with a tentative D call TRBD1 (5 bases). The length of the CDR3 is 12 residues. V shed 5 bases and J shed 15 bases, with 17 bases lying between them. Germline CDR1 MDHEN, CDR2 SYDVKM. CDR3 loop: CASSPPRVRRHF. In DNA, the CDR3 is TGTGCCAGCAGTCCCCCCAGGGTCCGGCGGCATTTT. Full variable domain (outside the CDR3, taken from reference TRBV28 and TRBJ1-5): DVKVTQSSRYLVKRTGEKVFLECVQDMDHENMFWYRQDPGLGLRLIYFSYDVKMKEKGDIPEGYSVSREKKERFSLILESASTNQTSMYLCASSPPRVRRHFGDGTRLSIL.

The J gene is TRBJ2-7, the V gene TRBV11-2; 7 bases are a match to TRBD2. Germline assignment: CDR1 SGHAT and CDR2 FQNNGV. Trimming cost V 6 bases and J 0 bases; bases outside gene matches: 5. The CDR3 sequence is 14 residues long. This chain's CDR3 is CASRTGGSSYEQYF. The CDR3 DNA reads as TGTGCCAGCAGGACGGGCGGGAGCTCCTACGAGCAGTACTTC.

This rearrangement joins TRBV2 to TRBJ1-2; D remains unclear. Germline V lookup: CDR1 SNHLY, CDR2 FYNNEI. This CDR3 contains 13 residues. With 8 bases removed from V and 7 bases from J, the gap between germline ends came to 17 bases. The CDR3: CASGLAEGFGYTF. CDR3 nucleotide sequence: TGTGCCAGCGGTCTAGCTGAGGGCTTTGGCTACACCTTC.

The chain uses TRBV6-5 and TRBJ2-5; 8 positions agree with TRBD1. Germline CDR1 reads MNHEY; CDR2 reads SVGAGI. This CDR3 region has 14 residues. V shed 2 bases and J 3 bases; nucleotides not matched to a gene: 2. This chain's CDR3 is CASSYRTGKETQYF. The CDR3 bases are TGTGCCAGCAGTTACCGGACAGGGAAAGAGACCCAGTACTTC.

This rearrangement joins TRBV11-2 to TRBJ2-7; 7 bases align to TRBD2. This CDR3 region has 15 residues. V shed 0 bases and J 2 bases; nucleotides not matched to a gene: 4. Germline loops: CDR1 SGHAT, CDR2 FQNNGV. DNA of the CDR3: TGTGCCAGCAGCTTAGAAAGGGGAGGGCCCTACGAGCAGTACTTC. It specifies CASSLERGGPYEQYF.

This chain connects TRBV28 to TRBJ1-2; D might be TRBD1 (5 bases). Germline V gene data show CDR1 as MDHEN and CDR2 as SYDVKM. CDR3 length: 12 residues. Trimming pared 5 bases from V and 6 bases from J, leaving 10 bases between. CDR3: CASSPPGNGYTF. The CDR3 nucleotides are TGTGCCAGCAGTCCCCCAGGGAATGGCTACACCTTC.

The CDR3 bases are TGTGCCAGCTCACGGGGACAGGGCGTAGGGCAGCCCCAGCATTTT. It translates to CASSRGQGVGQPQHF. The chain uses TRBV18 and TRBJ1-5; 9 bases match TRBD1. The germline gives CDR1 KGHSH, CDR2 LQKENI. There are 15 residues in the CDR3. V was clipped by 4 bases and J by 7 bases; unmatched bases: 8.

This clone was picked up one time. V and J are TRBV11-2 and TRBJ1-2; D is perhaps TRBD1 (6 bases). The ends were cut back, 8 bases at V and 5 bases at J, with 24 bases in the middle. Germline-derived CDR1 and CDR2 are SGHAT and FQNNGV. The CDR3 is made up of 16 amino acids. DNA of the CDR3: TGTGCCAGCCAAGGGGGGGCAGGACGAAAGGTTTATGGCTACACCTTC. It is translated as CASQGGAGRKVYGYTF.

V gene TRBV11-2 combines with J gene TRBJ2-7; 11 bases fit TRBD1. V was pared by 4 bases and J by 3 bases, with 14 bases of the junction left unmatched. Germline CDR1 is SGHAT and CDR2 is FQNNGV. The CDR3 covers 18 residues. The CDR3 coding sequence is TGTGCCAGCAGCTCGTTACGGACAGGGGGCGCTCGGATCTACGAGCAGTACTTC. Translating gives CASSSLRTGGARIYEQYF.

The rearrangement links TRBV9 to TRBJ1-6; the D is unclear. The CDR3 is made up of 16 amino acids. Between the trimmed V and J ends, which lost 4 bases and 0 bases, there was a span of 11 bases. Germline values: CDR1 SGDLS, CDR2 YYNGEE. CDR3 sequence: CASSLGPHSYNSPLHF. The CDR3 DNA reads TGTGCCAGCAGCCTCGGTCCACACTCCTATAATTCACCCCTCCACTTT. The whole variable domain, remainder taken from reference TRBV9 and TRBJ1-6, is DSGVTQTPKHLITATGQRVTLRCSPRSGDLSVYWYQQSLDQGLQFLIQYYNGEERAKGNILERFSAQQFPDLHSELNLSSLELGDSALYFCASSLGPHSYNSPLHFGNGTRLTVT.

This rearrangement joins TRBV18 to TRBJ2-4; 12 bases fit TRBD2. The V gene's germline CDR1 is KGHSH and CDR2 LQKENI. After removal of 0 bases from V and 3 bases from J, the junction contained 3 bases not matched to a gene. The CDR3 is 17 residues long. Here the CDR3 DNA reads TGTGCCAGCTCACCACCGAGACTAGCGGGGGACAAAAACATTCAGTACTTC. Amino acid sequence: CASSPPRLAGDKNIQYF.

The chain recombines TRBV30 with TRBJ2-3; 8 bases fit TRBD2. Trimming removed 8 bases from V and 2 bases from J; junction bases left unmatched: 6. Germline-derived CDR1 and CDR2 are GTSNPN and SVGIG (reference sequence). The CDR3 is 13 residues long. CDR3: CARSSGFTDTQYF. Written as DNA, the CDR3 is TGTGCCCGCTCTAGCGGGTTCACAGATACGCAGTATTTT.